The 12 T cell receptor beta chains below were found in one sample sequenced in a study of T cell changes during pregnancy in multiple sclerosis. Measured with immunoSEQ multiplex PCR; TCRdb has only the in-frame clones, and not every one. The sample holds tens of thousands of clones; roughly 89% are singletons and the top ten take approximately 0.62%. The material was CD4+ T cells from peripheral blood mononuclear cells, obtained in the first trimester of pregnancy. These receptors were taken from a female donor with multiple sclerosis, enrolled in a pregnancy study.

This chain links TRBV6-6 with TRBJ2-5; TRBD2 might be the D (5 bases). Trimming took off 0 bases at V and 1 base at J, with 12 bases between the two ends. CDR1 and CDR2 from the germline V gene are MNHNY and SVGAGI (reference sequence). The CDR3 is 16 residues long. The CDR3 loop reads CASSYSPGLPQETQYF. CDR3 coding DNA: TGTGCCAGCAGTTACTCACCAGGACTCCCCCAAGAGACCCAGTACTTC.

The chain uses TRBV11-1 and TRBJ2-1; 7 bases match TRBD2. The CDR3 consists of 15 residues. Germline-derived CDR1 and CDR2 are SGHAT and FQDESV (reference sequence). The ends lost 5 bases at V and 3 bases at J; junction bases unmatched: 7. In nucleotides, the CDR3 is TGTGCCAGCAGCCCGGGGAGCGGGGTCTACAATGAGCAGTTCTTC. Translation gives CASSPGSGVYNEQFF.

V gene TRBV30 combines with J gene TRBJ2-5, with 10 nucleotides matching TRBD1. Per the germline V gene, CDR1 is GTSNPN and CDR2 is SVGIG (reference sequence). The CDR3 has 13 residues. As DNA, the CDR3 is TGTGACGAGGGGACAGGGGAGGCGGAGACCCAGTACTTC. Translating gives CDEGTGEAETQYF.

The chain uses TRBV6-6 and TRBJ2-7, with 7 bases fitting TRBD1. Losses at the gene ends were 6 bases for V and 3 bases for J; bases not matched to a gene: 11. This CDR3 spans 15 amino acids. Germline V CDR1 and CDR2: MNHNY, SVGAGI (reference sequence). As DNA, the CDR3 is TGTGCCAGCAGCGCCCCCCGGGGACAGCACTACGAGCAGTACTTC. Its protein product is CASSAPRGQHYEQYF.

The V call is TRBV19, the J call TRBJ1-3; no clear D. This CDR3 contains 12 residues. The V and J ends lost 4 bases and 3 bases respectively, with 4 bases between them. The germline V gene has CDR1 LNHDA and CDR2 SQIVND (reference sequence). Here the CDR3 reads CASSTNGNTIYF. CDR3 in DNA: TGTGCCAGTAGTACCAATGGAAACACCATATATTTT.

The V and J genes are TRBV5-1 and TRBJ2-7, with 14 positions matching TRBD2. This CDR3 has 17 amino acids. After removal of 5 bases from V and 5 bases from J, the junction contained 12 bases not matched to a gene. Germline V lookup: CDR1 SGHRS, CDR2 YFSETQ. DNA for the CDR3: TGCGCCAGCAGGGTGACTAGCGGGAGGGCCAGTGCCCACGAGCAGTACTTC. Translation gives CASRVTSGRASAHEQYF.

This chain uses TRBV6-5 with TRBJ1-5; 8 nucleotides agree with TRBD1. The ends lost 0 bases at V and 7 bases at J; junction bases unmatched: 8. The CDR3 length is 16 residues. Germline V lookup: CDR1 MNHEY, CDR2 SVGAGI. CDR3 region: CASSYSRTGKGQPQHF. CDR3 nucleotides: TGTGCCAGCAGTTACTCTCGGACAGGGAAGGGCCAGCCCCAGCATTTT.

The genes are TRBV28 and TRBJ2-7; no clear D. This CDR3 has 12 amino acids. Per germline, CDR1 MDHEN and CDR2 SYDVKM. V was clipped by 3 bases and J by 8 bases, with 11 bases between them. The CDR3 reads CASSLGITKQYF. The CDR3 DNA reads TGTGCCAGCAGTTTGGGCATTACGAAGCAGTACTTC.

This clone has only one observation. The chain carries TRBV28 and TRBJ1-1; D remains ambiguous. Germline V CDR1 and CDR2: MDHEN, SYDVKM. V lost 6 bases to trimming and J lost 3 bases, with 17 bases between them. CDR3 size: 15 residues. CDR3 sequence (DNA): TGTGCCAGCAGAGATTACACCGCCCGGGACACTGAAGCTTTCTTT. Its protein is CASRDYTARDTEAFF.

J is TRBJ1-1 and V is TRBV5-1; no reliable D call. The CDR3 totals 14 residues. Per the germline V gene, CDR1 is SGHRS and CDR2 is YFSETQ. Trimming removed 0 bases from V and 2 bases from J, with 8 bases in between. The CDR3 sequence is CASSLDAGNTEAFF. In nucleotides, the CDR3 is TGCGCCAGCAGCTTGGATGCGGGAAACACTGAAGCTTTCTTT. Based on the CDR3 plus reference TRBV5-1 and TRBJ1-1, the full variable domain is KAGVTQTPRYLIKTRGQQVTLSCSPISGHRSVSWYQQTPGQGLQFLFEYFSETQRNKGNFPGRFSGRQFSNSRSEMNVSTLELGDSALYLCASSLDAGNTEAFFGQGTRLTVV.

The gene calls are TRBV5-1 and TRBJ2-7, with 7 bases identical to TRBD2. Losses at the gene ends were 1 base for V and 6 bases for J; bases not matched to a gene: 4. The CDR3 runs to 13 residues. Germline-derived CDR1 and CDR2 are SGHRS and YFSETQ. The chain's CDR3 is CASSLRREGEQYF. The DNA of the CDR3 is TGCGCCAGCAGCTTGAGGAGGGAGGGCGAGCAGTACTTC. The full variable domain, its missing parts supplied by reference TRBV5-1 and TRBJ2-7, is KAGVTQTPRYLIKTRGQQVTLSCSPISGHRSVSWYQQTPGQGLQFLFEYFSETQRNKGNFPGRFSGRQFSNSRSEMNVSTLELGDSALYLCASSLRREGEQYFGPGTRLTVT.

The rearrangement uses TRBV11-1 and TRBJ2-7; 10 bases are a match to TRBD1. V shed 6 bases and J 6 bases; nucleotides not matched to a gene: 14. The CDR3 extends over 16 amino acids. Germline CDR1 is SGHAT and CDR2 is FQDESV (reference sequence). CDR3 nucleotides: TGTGCCAGCAGGCCTAGACAGGGGGCGCAACAGGGCGAGCAGTACTTC. Amino acids: CASRPRQGAQQGEQYF.